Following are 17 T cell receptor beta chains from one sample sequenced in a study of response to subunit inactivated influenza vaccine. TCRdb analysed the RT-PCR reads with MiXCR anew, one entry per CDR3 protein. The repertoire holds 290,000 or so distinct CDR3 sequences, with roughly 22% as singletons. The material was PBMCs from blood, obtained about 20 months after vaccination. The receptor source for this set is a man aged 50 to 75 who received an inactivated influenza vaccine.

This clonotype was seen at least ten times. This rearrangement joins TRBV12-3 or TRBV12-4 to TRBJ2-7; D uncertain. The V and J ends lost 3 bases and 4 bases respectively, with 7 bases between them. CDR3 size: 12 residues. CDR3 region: CASSLSRYEQYF. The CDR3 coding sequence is TGTGCCAGCAGTTTGTCGCGTTACGAGCAGTACTTC.

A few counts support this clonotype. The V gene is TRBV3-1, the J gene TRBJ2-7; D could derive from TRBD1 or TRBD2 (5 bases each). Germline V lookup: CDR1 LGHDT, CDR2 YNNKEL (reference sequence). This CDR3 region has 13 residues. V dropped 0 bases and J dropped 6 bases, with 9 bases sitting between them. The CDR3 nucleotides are TGTGCCAGCAGCCAAGACTCAGGGAGCGAGCAGTACTTC. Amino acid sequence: CASSQDSGSEQYF.

The CDR3 DNA is TGTGCCAGCAGCCAAGAAATAACAGGGTTCGGCTACGAGCAGTACTTC. Amino acid sequence: CASSQEITGFGYEQYF. This chain joins TRBV3-1 and TRBJ2-7; possible D gene TRBD1, 6 bases. Trimming shortened V by 0 bases and J by 3 bases, and 15 bases separated the two germline ends. From germline, CDR1 is LGHDT and CDR2 YNNKEL (reference sequence). There are 16 residues in the CDR3.

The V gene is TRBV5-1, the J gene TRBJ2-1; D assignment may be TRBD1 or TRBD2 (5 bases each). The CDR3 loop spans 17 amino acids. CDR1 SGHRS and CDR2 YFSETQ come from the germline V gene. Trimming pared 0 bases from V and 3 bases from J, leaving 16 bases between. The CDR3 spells CASSLEPRGPLYNEQFF. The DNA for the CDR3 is TGCGCCAGCAGCTTGGAACCCCGGGGCCCCCTCTACAATGAGCAGTTCTTC.

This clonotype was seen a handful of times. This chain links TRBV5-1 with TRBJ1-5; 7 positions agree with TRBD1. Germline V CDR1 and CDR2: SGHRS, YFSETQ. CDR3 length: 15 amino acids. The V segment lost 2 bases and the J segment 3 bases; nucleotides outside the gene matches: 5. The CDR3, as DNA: TGCGCCAGCAGCTTCCGGGACAGTGTCAATCAGCCCCAGCATTTT. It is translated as CASSFRDSVNQPQHF.

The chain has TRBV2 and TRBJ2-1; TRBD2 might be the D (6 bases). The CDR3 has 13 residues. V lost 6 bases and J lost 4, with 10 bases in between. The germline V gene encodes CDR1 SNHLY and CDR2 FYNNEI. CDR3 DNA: TGTGCCAGCAGGATCGGGACTTACAATGAGCAGTTCTTC. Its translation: CASRIGTYNEQFF.

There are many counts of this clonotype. The CDR3 here is CSASGIGQINTEAFF. CDR3 nucleotides: TGCAGTGCTAGCGGTATTGGTCAAATTAACACTGAAGCTTTCTTT. The V call is TRBV20-1, the J call TRBJ1-1, with D hard to call. The CDR3 contains 15 residues. V gave up 3 bases and J gave up 2 bases, with 16 bases separating them. Germline CDR1 and CDR2: DFQATT and SNEGSKA (reference sequence).

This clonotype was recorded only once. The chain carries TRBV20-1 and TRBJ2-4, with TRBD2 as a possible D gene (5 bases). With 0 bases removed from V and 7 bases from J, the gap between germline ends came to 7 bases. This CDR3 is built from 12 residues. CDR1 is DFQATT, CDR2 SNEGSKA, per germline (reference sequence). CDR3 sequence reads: CSAREGENIQYF. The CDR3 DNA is TGCAGTGCTAGAGAGGGAGAGAACATTCAGTACTTC.

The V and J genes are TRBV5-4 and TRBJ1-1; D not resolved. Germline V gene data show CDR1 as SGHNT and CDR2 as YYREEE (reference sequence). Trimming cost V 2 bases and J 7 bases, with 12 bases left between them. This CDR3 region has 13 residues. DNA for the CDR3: TGTGCCAGCAGCTTTATAGGTGGGAGTGAAGCTTTCTTT. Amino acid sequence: CASSFIGGSEAFF.

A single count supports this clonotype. CDR3 region: CASSQFLDLQPQHF. As DNA, the CDR3 is TGCGCCAGCAGCCAATTTTTGGACCTCCAGCCCCAGCATTTT. The V call is TRBV4-1, the J call TRBJ1-5; D gene unclear. The CDR3 extends over 14 amino acids. Germline values: CDR1 MGHRA, CDR2 YSYEKL. Trimming removed 2 bases at V and 7 bases at J, with 12 bases between.

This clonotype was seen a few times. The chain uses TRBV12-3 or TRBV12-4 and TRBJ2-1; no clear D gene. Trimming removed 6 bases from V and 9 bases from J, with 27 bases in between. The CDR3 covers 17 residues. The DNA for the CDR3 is TGTGCCAGCAGCCCCCGGCTTGTGGGCCCCTTCTCCAGTGAGCAGTTCTTC. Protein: CASSPRLVGPFSSEQFF.

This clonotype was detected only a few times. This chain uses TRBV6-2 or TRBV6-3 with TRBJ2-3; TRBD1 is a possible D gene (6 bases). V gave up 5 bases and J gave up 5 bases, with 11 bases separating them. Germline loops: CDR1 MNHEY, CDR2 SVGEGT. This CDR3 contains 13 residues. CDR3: CASSKQGKDTQYF. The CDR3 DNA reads TGTGCCAGCAGTAAACAGGGTAAAGATACGCAGTATTTT.

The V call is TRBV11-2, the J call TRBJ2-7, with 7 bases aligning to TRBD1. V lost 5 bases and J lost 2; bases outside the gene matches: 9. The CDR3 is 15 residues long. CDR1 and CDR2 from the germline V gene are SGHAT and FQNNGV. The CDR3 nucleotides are TGTGCCAGCAGCCTACCGACAGGGATAACCTACGAGCAGTACTTC. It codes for CASSLPTGITYEQYF.

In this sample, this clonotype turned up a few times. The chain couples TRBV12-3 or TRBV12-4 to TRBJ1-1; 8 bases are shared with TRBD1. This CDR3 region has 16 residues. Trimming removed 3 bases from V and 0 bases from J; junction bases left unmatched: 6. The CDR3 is CASSFKQGAMNTEAFF. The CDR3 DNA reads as TGTGCCAGCAGTTTCAAGCAGGGGGCGATGAACACTGAAGCTTTCTTT.

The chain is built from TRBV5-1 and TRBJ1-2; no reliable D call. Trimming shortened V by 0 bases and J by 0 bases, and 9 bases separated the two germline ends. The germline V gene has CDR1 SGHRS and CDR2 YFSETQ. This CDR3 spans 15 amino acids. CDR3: CASSLEGLANYGYTF. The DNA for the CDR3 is TGCGCCAGCAGCTTGGAGGGATTAGCTAACTATGGCTACACCTTC.

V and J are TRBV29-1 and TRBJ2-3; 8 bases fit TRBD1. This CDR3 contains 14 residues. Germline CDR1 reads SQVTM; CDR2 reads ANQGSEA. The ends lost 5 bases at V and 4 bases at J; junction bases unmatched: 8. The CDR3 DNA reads TGCAGCGTTACGGACAGGGCTCTGGCAGATACGCAGTATTTT. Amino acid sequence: CSVTDRALADTQYF.

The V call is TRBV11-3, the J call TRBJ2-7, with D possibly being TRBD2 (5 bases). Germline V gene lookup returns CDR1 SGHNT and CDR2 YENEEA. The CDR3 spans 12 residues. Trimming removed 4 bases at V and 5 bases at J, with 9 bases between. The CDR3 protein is CASSSDYDEQYF. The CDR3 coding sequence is TGTGCCAGCAGCTCCGACTACGACGAGCAGTACTTC.